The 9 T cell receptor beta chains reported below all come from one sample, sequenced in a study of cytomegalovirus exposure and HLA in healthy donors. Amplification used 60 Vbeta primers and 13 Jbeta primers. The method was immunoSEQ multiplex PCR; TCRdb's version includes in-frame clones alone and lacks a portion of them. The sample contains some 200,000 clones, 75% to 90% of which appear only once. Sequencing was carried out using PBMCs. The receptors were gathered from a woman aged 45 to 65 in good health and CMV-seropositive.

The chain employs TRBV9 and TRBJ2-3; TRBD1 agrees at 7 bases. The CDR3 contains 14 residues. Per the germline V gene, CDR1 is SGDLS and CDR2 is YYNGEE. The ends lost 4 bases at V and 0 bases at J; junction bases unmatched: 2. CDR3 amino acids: CASSRDRSTDTQYF. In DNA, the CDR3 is TGTGCCAGCAGCCGGGACAGAAGCACAGATACGCAGTATTTT.

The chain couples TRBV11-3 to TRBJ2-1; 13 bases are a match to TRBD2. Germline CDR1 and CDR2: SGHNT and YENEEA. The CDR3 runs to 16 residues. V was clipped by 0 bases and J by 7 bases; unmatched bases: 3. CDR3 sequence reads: CASSLEGTSGANEQFF. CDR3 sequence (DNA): TGTGCCAGCAGCTTAGAAGGGACTAGCGGGGCAAATGAGCAGTTCTTC.

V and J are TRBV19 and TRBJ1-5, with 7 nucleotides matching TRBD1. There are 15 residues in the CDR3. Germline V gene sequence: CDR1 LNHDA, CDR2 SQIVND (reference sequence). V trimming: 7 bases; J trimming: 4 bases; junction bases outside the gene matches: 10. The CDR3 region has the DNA TGTGCCAGTAATGCCGGACAGGCCTTGAATCAGCCCCAGCATTTT. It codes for CASNAGQALNQPQHF.

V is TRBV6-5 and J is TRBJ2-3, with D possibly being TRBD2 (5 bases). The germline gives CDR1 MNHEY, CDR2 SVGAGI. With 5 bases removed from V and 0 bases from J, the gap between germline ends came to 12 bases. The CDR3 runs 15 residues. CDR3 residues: CASSTVGASTDTQYF. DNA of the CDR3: TGTGCCAGCAGTACGGTGGGAGCTAGCACAGATACGCAGTATTTT.

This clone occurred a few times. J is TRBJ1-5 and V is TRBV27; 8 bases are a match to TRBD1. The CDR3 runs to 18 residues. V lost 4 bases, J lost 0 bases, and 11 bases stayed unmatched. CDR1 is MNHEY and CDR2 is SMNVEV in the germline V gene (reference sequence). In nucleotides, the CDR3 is TGTGCCAGCAGTTCTCGACAGGGGCTCCTTTATAGCAATCAGCCCCAGCATTTT. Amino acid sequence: CASSSRQGLLYSNQPQHF.

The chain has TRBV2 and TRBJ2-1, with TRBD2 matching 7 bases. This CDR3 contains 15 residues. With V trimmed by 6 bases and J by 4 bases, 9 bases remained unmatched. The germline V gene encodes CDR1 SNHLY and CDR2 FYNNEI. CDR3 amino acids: CASRGEERGYNEQFF. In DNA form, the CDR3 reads TGTGCCAGCAGGGGGGAGGAGCGGGGTTACAATGAGCAGTTCTTC.

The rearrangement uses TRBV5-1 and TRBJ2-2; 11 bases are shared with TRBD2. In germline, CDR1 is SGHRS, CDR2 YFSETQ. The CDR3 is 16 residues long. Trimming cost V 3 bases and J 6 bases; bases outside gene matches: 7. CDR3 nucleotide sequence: TGCGCCAGCAGCTCCCTGTCTAGCGGGGGGTCCGGGGAGCTGTTTTTT. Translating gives CASSSLSSGGSGELFF.

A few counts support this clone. CDR3 sequence (DNA): TGTGCCAGCAGTGATACAGGGATTAAGGAGACCCAGTACTTC. This codes for CASSDTGIKETQYF. The V gene is TRBV2, the J gene TRBJ2-5, with D perhaps matching TRBD1 (6 bases). CDR1 is SNHLY and CDR2 is FYNNEI in the germline V gene. V lost 3 bases and J 5 bases, leaving 13 bases between the germline ends. The CDR3 has 14 residues.

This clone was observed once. The CDR3 DNA sequence: TGCAGCGCTGAGGGACAGATGAACACTGAAGCTTTCTTT. This translates into CSAEGQMNTEAFF. This chain connects TRBV29-1 to TRBJ1-1; 7 bases are shared with TRBD1. The ends lost 7 bases at V and 0 bases at J; junction bases unmatched: 5. The CDR3 is 13 amino acids. Germline V lookup: CDR1 SQVTM, CDR2 ANQGSEA.